The T cell receptor (beta chain) described here comes from a study of beta chain features in type 1 diabetes. On this clone: What it binds is not known. Other DNA sequences of this sample code for an identical CDR3.

Every bit of the isolated RNA underwent reverse transcription, so sequencing read expressed TCRB transcripts. The assay was immunoSEQ multiplex PCR, and TCRdb's table has in-frame clones only and misses some. This repertoire shows about 400,000 clones, roughly 12% found once; its top ten account for over 0.008%. CDR1 and CDR2 (germline): SGHRS, YFSETQ. V was clipped by 0 bases and J by 1 base; unmatched bases: 3. There are 16 residues in the CDR3. Whole-study findings and limits: Among all four CD4+ subsets, Type 1 diabetes patients had TCRB CDR3s that were moderately but significantly shorter. There was a possibility that cDNA sequencing over-represented cells with high TCR expression. Any PCR bias toward short templates would affect both groups alike. Naive, central memory and Treg TCRB repertoires appeared more alike in patients than in healthy donors.

The TCR originated in a woman aged 18-29 years with type 1 diabetes. Specimen: naive CD4+ T cells from blood. The gene calls are TRBV5-1 and TRBJ2-1; TRBD2 aligns across 8 bases. As DNA, the CDR3 is TGCGCCAGCAGCTTGGCCACTAGCGGTTCCTACAATGAGCAGTTCTTC. Translated: CASSLATSGSYNEQFF.